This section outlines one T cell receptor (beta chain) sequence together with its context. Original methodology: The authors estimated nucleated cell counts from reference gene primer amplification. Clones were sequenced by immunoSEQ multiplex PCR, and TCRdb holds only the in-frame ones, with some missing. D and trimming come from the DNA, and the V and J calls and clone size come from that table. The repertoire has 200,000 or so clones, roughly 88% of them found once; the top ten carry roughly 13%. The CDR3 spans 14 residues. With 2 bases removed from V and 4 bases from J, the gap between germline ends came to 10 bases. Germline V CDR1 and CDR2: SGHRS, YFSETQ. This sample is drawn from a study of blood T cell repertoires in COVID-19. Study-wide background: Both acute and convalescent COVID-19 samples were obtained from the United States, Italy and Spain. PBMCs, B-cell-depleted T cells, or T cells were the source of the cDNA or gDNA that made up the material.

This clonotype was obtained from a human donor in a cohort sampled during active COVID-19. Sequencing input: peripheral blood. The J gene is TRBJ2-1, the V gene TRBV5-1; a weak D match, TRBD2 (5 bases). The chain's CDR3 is CASSLGGPYNEQFF. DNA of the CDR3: TGCGCCAGCAGCTTAGGAGGTCCTTACAATGAGCAGTTCTTC.